Listed here are 9 T cell receptor beta chains from one sample, sequenced in a study of regulatory T cells in long-lasting Graves disease (TCRdb year 2021). Library preparation employed multiplex PCR. Sequenced using an Illumina HiSeq 4000. iRepertoire HTBI primers and Arm-PCR amplification of CDR3 regions were used to construct TCR beta libraries. The raw public reads went through TCRdb reprocessing: fastp at Q25, MiXCR clone calling, in-frame beta chains kept. Rows with a matching CDR3 protein are joined into one entry that keeps the most common DNA and genes. Here the sample has approximately 350,000 distinct CDR3 sequences; 16% occur a single time. Of the sample, 20% to 25% falls within the top ten clones. The time point label, read with the paper, signifies: newly diagnosed GD, antithyroid drugs for less than 3 months. RNA was extracted from PBMCs in TRIzol for both TCR sequencing and RNA sequencing.

The same sample was also used in a study of T cells in Graves' hyperthyroidism and ophthalmopathy.

This sample comprised peripheral blood mononuclear cells (PBMCs), obtained at new diagnosis, from a patient treated with antithyroid drugs. These receptors came from a woman between 18 and 29 years old with Graves disease. Donor details come from another sample of the same person, matched by shared clones.

This clonotype was observed many times. This chain uses TRBV12-3 or TRBV12-4 with TRBJ2-7; D unresolved. The CDR3 consists of 14 residues. V was trimmed by 3 bases and J by 0 bases, leaving 9 bases between them. For the CDR3, the DNA is TGTGCCAGCAGTTTCTTGGCGAGCTCCTACGAGCAGTACTTC. This encodes CASSFLASSYEQYF.

The CDR3 DNA reads TGTGCCAGCAGCTTGCAACGGGACACAGATACGCAGTATTTT. Its translation is CASSLQRDTDTQYF. The chain links TRBV7-9 to TRBJ2-3; D perhaps matches TRBD2 (5 bases). From germline, CDR1 is SEHNR and CDR2 FQNEAQ (reference sequence). This CDR3 contains 14 residues. The ends were cut back, 3 bases at V and 2 bases at J, with 9 bases in the middle.

This clonotype was found a few times. A read error is possible here, since a much larger clone lies one base away. The J gene is TRBJ2-4, the V gene TRBV28; 9 positions match TRBD2. CDR3 size: 16 residues. Germline lookup yields CDR1 MDHEN and CDR2 SYDVKM. Written as DNA, the CDR3 is TGTGCCAGCAGTTTACGGCGGGAGGGAGCCAAAAACATTCGGTACTTC. Its protein is CASSLRREGAKNIRYF.

The rearrangement uses TRBV20-1 and TRBJ2-1; TRBD2 agrees at 10 bases. The closer fit of TRBJ2-5 to the DNA end suggests the J call may be wrong. The length of the CDR3 is 15 residues. Germline V lookup: CDR1 DFQATT, CDR2 SNEGSKA (reference sequence). CDR3 DNA sequence: TGCAGTGCTAGAGATCTAGCGGGAGATGGGGAGACCCAGTACTTC. Translating it yields CSARDLAGDGETQYF.

This clonotype came up many times. This chain connects TRBV20-1 to TRBJ2-5, with TRBD2 matching over 8 bases. The CDR3 has 18 amino acids. With V trimmed by 0 bases and J by 5 bases, 17 bases remained unmatched. Per germline, CDR1 DFQATT and CDR2 SNEGSKA (reference sequence). CDR3 loop: CSARDSSGRNKRGETQYF. The CDR3, as DNA: TGCAGTGCTAGAGATTCAAGCGGGAGAAATAAGCGGGGGGAGACCCAGTACTTC.

The V and J genes are TRBV4-2 and TRBJ1-6; D is possibly TRBD1 (5 bases). CDR3 length: 15 amino acids. The germline gives CDR1 LGHNA, CDR2 YNFKEQ. V lost 1 base to trimming and J lost 3 bases, with 7 bases between them. Here the CDR3 reads CASSQGGSYNSPLHF. The CDR3 nucleotides are TGTGCCAGCAGCCAAGGGGGGAGCTATAATTCACCCCTCCACTTT.

This chain joins TRBV19 and TRBJ2-7; D gene ambiguous. This CDR3 comprises 13 residues. Trimming took 8 bases from V and 6 from J, leaving 17 bases between them. Germline assignment: CDR1 LNHDA and CDR2 SQIVND (reference sequence). The CDR3 is CASSSAVLGEQYF. In DNA form, the CDR3 reads TGTGCCAGTTCCTCGGCAGTTTTGGGCGAGCAGTACTTC. The full variable domain, its missing parts supplied by reference TRBV19 and TRBJ2-7, is DGGITQSPKYLFRKEGQNVTLSCEQNLNHDAMYWYRQDPGQGLRLIYYSQIVNDFQKGDIAEGYSVSREKKESFPLTVTSAQKNPTAFYLCASSSAVLGEQYFGPGTRLTVT.

This chain connects TRBV5-1 to TRBJ1-1; D gene ambiguous. CDR1 SGHRS and CDR2 YFSETQ come from the germline V gene. CDR3 length: 15 amino acids. Trimming pared 4 bases from V and 1 base from J, leaving 14 bases between. CDR3 amino acids: CASSAARGWNTEAFF. CDR3 sequence (DNA): TGCGCCAGCAGCGCGGCTCGGGGATGGAACACTGAAGCTTTCTTT.

This clonotype was detected many times. The V gene is TRBV7-9, the J gene TRBJ2-1, with 12 bases matching TRBD2. Germline-derived CDR1 and CDR2 are SEHNR and FQNEAQ (reference sequence). With 5 bases clipped from V and 4 bases from J, the junction kept 9 bases outside the gene matches. The CDR3 consists of 17 residues. The CDR3 DNA follows: TGTGCCAGCAGCCCGGGACTAGCGGGCCCCGGGTACAATGAGCAGTTCTTC. Residues: CASSPGLAGPGYNEQFF.